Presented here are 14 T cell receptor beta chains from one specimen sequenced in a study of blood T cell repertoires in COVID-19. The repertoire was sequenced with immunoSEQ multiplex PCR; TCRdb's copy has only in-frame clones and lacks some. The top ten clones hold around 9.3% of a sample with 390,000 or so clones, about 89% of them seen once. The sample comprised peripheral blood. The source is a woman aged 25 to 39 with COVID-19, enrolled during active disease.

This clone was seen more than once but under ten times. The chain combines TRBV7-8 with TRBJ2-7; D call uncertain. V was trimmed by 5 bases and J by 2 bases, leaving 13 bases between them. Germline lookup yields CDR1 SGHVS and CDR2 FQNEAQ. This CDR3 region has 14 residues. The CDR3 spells CASSARLSPYEQYF. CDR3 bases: TGTGCCAGCAGCGCCAGACTCAGTCCCTACGAGCAGTACTTC. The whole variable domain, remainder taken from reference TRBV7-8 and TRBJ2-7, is GAGVSQSPRYKVAKRGQDVALRCDPISGHVSLFWYQQALGQGPEFLTYFQNEAQLDKSGLPSDRFFAERPEGSVSTLKIQRTQQEDSAVYLCASSARLSPYEQYFGPGTRLTVT.

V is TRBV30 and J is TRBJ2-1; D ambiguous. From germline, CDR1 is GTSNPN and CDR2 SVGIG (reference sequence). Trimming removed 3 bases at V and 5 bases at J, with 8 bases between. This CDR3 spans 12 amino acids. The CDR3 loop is CAWSPTNNEQFF. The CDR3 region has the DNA TGTGCCTGGAGCCCTACGAACAATGAGCAGTTCTTC.

The CDR3 reads CAISEWATSPLHF. CDR3 nucleotides: TGTGCCATCAGTGAGTGGGCAACTTCACCCCTCCACTTT. The chain employs TRBV10-3 and TRBJ1-6; no definite D call. The CDR3 covers 13 residues. From germline, CDR1 is ENHRY and CDR2 SYGVKD. V dropped 1 base and J dropped 9 bases, with 7 bases sitting between them.

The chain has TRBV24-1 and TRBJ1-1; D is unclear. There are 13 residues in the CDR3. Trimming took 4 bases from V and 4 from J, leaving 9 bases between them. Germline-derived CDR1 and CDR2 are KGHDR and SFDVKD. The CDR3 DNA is TGTGCCACCAGTGAGGGAGGCCCCACTGAAGCTTTCTTT. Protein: CATSEGGPTEAFF.

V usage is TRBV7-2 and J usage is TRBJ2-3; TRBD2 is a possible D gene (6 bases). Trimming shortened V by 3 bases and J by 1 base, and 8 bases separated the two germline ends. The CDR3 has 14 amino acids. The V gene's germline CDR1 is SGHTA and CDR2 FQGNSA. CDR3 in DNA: TGTGCCAGCAGCTTCGGGACTCGCACAGATACGCAGTATTTT. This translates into CASSFGTRTDTQYF. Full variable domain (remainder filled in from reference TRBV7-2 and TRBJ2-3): GAGVSQSPSNKVTEKGKDVELRCDPISGHTALYWYRQSLGQGLEFLIYFQGNSAPDKSGLPSDRFSAERTGGSVSTLTIQRTQQEDSAVYLCASSFGTRTDTQYFGPGTRLTVL.

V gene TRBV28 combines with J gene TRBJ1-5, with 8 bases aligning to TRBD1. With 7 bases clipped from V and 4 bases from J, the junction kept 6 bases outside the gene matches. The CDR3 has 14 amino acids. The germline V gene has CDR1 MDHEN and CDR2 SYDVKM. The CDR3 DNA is TGTGCCAGCATTAAGACAGGGGCAAATCAGCCCCAGCATTTT. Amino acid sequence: CASIKTGANQPQHF. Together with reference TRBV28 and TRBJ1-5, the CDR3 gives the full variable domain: DVKVTQSSRYLVKRTGEKVFLECVQDMDHENMFWYRQDPGLGLRLIYFSYDVKMKEKGDIPEGYSVSREKKERFSLILESASTNQTSMYLCASIKTGANQPQHFGDGTRLSIL.

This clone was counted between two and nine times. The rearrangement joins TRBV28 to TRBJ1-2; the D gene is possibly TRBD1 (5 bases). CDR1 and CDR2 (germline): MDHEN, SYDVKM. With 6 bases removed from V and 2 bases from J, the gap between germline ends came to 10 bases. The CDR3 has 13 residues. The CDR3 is CASRSTENYGYTF. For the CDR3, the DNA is TGTGCCAGCAGATCGACAGAAAACTATGGCTACACCTTC.

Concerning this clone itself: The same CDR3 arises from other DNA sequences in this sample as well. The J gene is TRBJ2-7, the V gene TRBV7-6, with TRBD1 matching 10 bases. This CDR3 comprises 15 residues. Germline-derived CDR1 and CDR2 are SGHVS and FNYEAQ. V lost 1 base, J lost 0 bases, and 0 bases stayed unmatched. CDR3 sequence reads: CASSLGDRGSYEQYF. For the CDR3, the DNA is TGTGCCAGCAGCTTAGGGGACAGGGGCTCCTACGAGCAGTACTTC.

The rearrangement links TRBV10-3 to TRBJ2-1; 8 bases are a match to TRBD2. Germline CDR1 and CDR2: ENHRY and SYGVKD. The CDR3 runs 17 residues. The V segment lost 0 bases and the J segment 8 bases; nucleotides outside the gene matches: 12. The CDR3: CAISESLTGGPRDEQFF. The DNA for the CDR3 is TGTGCCATCAGTGAGTCTCTCACGGGAGGGCCGAGGGATGAGCAGTTCTTC.

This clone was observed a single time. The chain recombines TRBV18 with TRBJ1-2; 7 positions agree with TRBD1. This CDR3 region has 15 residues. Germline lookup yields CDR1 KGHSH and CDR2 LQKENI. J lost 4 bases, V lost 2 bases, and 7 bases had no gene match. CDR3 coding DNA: TGTGCCAGCTCACCAGGAGGGACAGCCATCTATGGCTACACCTTC. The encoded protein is CASSPGGTAIYGYTF.

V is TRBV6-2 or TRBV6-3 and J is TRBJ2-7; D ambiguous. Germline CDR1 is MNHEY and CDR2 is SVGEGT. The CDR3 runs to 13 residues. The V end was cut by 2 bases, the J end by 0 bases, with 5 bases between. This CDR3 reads CASSYADSYEQYF. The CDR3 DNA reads TGTGCCAGCAGTTACGCAGACTCCTACGAGCAGTACTTC.

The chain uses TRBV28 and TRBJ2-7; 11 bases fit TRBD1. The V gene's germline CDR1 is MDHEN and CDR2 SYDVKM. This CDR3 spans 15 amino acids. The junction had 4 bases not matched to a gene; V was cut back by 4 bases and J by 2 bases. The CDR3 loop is CASSWGQGETYEQYF. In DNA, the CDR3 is TGTGCCAGCAGTTGGGGACAGGGGGAAACCTACGAGCAGTACTTC. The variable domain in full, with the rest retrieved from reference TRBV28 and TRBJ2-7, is DVKVTQSSRYLVKRTGEKVFLECVQDMDHENMFWYRQDPGLGLRLIYFSYDVKMKEKGDIPEGYSVSREKKERFSLILESASTNQTSMYLCASSWGQGETYEQYFGPGTRLTVT.

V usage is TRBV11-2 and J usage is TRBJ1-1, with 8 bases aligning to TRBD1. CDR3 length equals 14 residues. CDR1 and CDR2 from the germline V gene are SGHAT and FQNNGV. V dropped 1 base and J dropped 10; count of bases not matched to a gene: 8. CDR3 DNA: TGTGCCAGCAGCTTAGCTCCAGGGGGCGCGTCAGCTTTCTTT. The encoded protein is CASSLAPGGASAFF.

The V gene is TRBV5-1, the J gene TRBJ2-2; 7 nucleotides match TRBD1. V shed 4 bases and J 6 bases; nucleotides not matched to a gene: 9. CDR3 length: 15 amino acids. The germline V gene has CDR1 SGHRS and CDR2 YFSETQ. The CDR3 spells CASSLALGGPGELFF. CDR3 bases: TGCGCCAGCAGCCTGGCGTTAGGGGGCCCCGGGGAGCTGTTTTTT.